The subject of this entry is one TCR beta chain. The record originates from a study of shared clonotypes between healthy human individuals. Data came from immunoSEQ multiplex PCR; TCRdb stores just in-frame clones and leaves some out. The sample has roughly 810,000 clones, roughly 96% seen once. It was CD45RO-negative cells, positively selected for CCR7, that made up naive CD8 cells, with terminally differentiated effector memory CD45RA+ cells excluded. This sequence was found in a man aged 25-40 years in good health. Sequenced sample: naive CD8+ T cells sorted from blood.

CDR3 in amino acids: CASSLVAGGNEQYF. Here the CDR3 DNA reads TGCGCCAGCAGCTTGGTTGCAGGGGGGAACGAGCAGTACTTC. This chain connects TRBV5-1 to TRBJ2-7; TRBD1 is a possible D gene (7 bases). The V and J ends lost 0 bases and 5 bases respectively, with 12 bases between them. This CDR3 has 14 residues. Germline loops: CDR1 SGHRS, CDR2 YFSETQ.